This entry describes one T cell receptor beta chain. This specimen belongs to a study of blood T cell repertoires in COVID-19. Study summary: Nucleic acid was either cDNA or gDNA, and it came from T cells, B-cell-depleted T cells, or PBMCs.

The repertoire was sequenced with immunoSEQ multiplex PCR; TCRdb's copy has only in-frame clones and lacks some. This sample has approximately 90,000 clones; about nine tenths occur once, and the top ten carry about 1.7%. After removal of 4 bases from V and 7 bases from J, the junction contained 8 bases not matched to a gene. This CDR3 comprises 15 residues. Looked up from germline, CDR1 is SGHDT and CDR2 is YYEEEE. The chain couples TRBV5-6 to TRBJ1-3, with TRBD1 matching over 10 bases. This TCR came from a man in his sixties with acute or convalescent COVID-19. The sequenced material came from peripheral blood. The chain's CDR3 is CASSKPGQGRNTIYF. CDR3 bases: TGTGCCAGCAGCAAACCGGGACAGGGGAGGAACACCATATATTTT.